The 32 T cell receptor beta chains reported below all come from one sample, sequenced in a study of shared clonotypes between healthy human individuals. Clones were read by immunoSEQ multiplex PCR, and TCRdb kept only the in-frame ones, dropping some. The table has some 2,100,000 clones, approximately 94% seen once. The sequencing sample was made of naive CD4+ T cells sorted from blood. Subset: CD45RA+ positively selected. Receptor source: a man younger than 30 in good health.

This clone appeared once. The rearrangement uses TRBV7-2 and TRBJ1-1; the D is unclear. Trimming took off 2 bases at V and 1 base at J, with 8 bases between the two ends. The CDR3 covers 14 residues. Per germline, CDR1 SGHTA and CDR2 FQGNSA. In DNA form, the CDR3 reads TGTGCCAGCAGCTTATACAGCGAGAACACTGAAGCTTTCTTT. It encodes CASSLYSENTEAFF.

This chain uses TRBV29-1 with TRBJ2-1; D perhaps matches TRBD1 (5 bases). Trimming left V 4 bases short and J 14 bases short, with 12 bases between. From germline, CDR1 is SQVTM and CDR2 ANQGSEA. The CDR3 consists of 10 residues. The CDR3, as DNA: TGCAGCGTTGGGCCAGGGATGGAGTTCTTC. This encodes CSVGPGMEFF.

The chain combines TRBV6-6 with TRBJ2-4; 9 nucleotides match TRBD1. V trimming: 4 bases; J trimming: 7 bases; junction bases outside the gene matches: 11. Per germline, CDR1 MNHNY and CDR2 SVGAGI (reference sequence). The CDR3 consists of 16 residues. For the CDR3, the DNA is TGTGCCAGCAGTTTAGGGGCGGGGACAGGGTTGAACATTCAGTACTTC. Protein sequence: CASSLGAGTGLNIQYF.

The rearrangement uses TRBV5-1 and TRBJ1-3, with D possibly being TRBD1 (6 bases). The CDR3 runs to 16 residues. V lost 0 bases, J lost 3 bases, and 13 bases lay in between. The V gene's germline CDR1 is SGHRS and CDR2 YFSETQ. The CDR3 DNA follows: TGCGCCAGCAGCTTGGCCTTGACAGGACATGGAAACACCATATATTTT. Translated: CASSLALTGHGNTIYF.

The rearrangement joins TRBV6-1 to TRBJ2-7; 8 bases align to TRBD1. This CDR3 region has 12 residues. With V trimmed by 6 bases and J by 2 bases, 0 bases remained unmatched. Looked up from germline, CDR1 is MNHNS and CDR2 is SASEGT. CDR3 region: CASRDRAYEQYF. CDR3 DNA sequence: TGTGCCAGCAGGGACAGGGCCTACGAGCAGTACTTC.

The J gene is TRBJ2-2, the V gene TRBV10-3; 7 nucleotides align to TRBD2. CDR3 size: 15 residues. J gave up 4 bases and V 11 bases, and 13 bases lay outside the gene matches. Germline CDR1 ENHRY, CDR2 SYGVKD. The CDR3 region has the DNA TGTGCCCTCCGGGAGGCGGGGAGTGGCACCGGGGAGCTGTTTTTT. This sequence encodes CALREAGSGTGELFF.

The chain has TRBV7-2 and TRBJ2-3; D uncertain. In germline, CDR1 is SGHTA, CDR2 FQGNSA. V dropped 5 bases and J dropped 6 bases, with 15 bases sitting between them. The CDR3 totals 14 residues. This CDR3 reads CASSLRLPPDTQYF. In DNA form, the CDR3 reads TGTGCCAGCAGCCTACGCCTTCCCCCGGATACGCAGTATTTT.

Points on this clone: Relative to the germline gene, one junction end is altered; a read error may explain this. The same CDR3 can be traced to other DNA sequences in this sample. The J gene is TRBJ1-1, the V gene TRBV5-1, with D possibly TRBD1 on 6 matching bases. The CDR3 runs to 14 residues. Germline V gene data show CDR1 as SGHRS and CDR2 as YFSETQ. The CDR3 region is CASSLAGAGTEAFF. CDR3 nucleotides: TGCGCCAGCAGCTTGGCGGGGGCCGGCACTGAAGCTTTTTTT.

This clone has only one observation. The chain couples TRBV11-2 to TRBJ1-1; D gene unclear. The germline CDR1 and CDR2 sequences are SGHAT and FQNNGV. Trimming took 2 bases from V and 0 from J, leaving 10 bases between them. The CDR3 loop spans 15 amino acids. The CDR3 DNA is TGTGCCAGCAGCTTAAGCGGCAGTATGAACACTGAAGCTTTCTTT. Amino acid sequence: CASSLSGSMNTEAFF.

This clone was seen just once. V usage is TRBV10-3 and J usage is TRBJ2-5; D gene ambiguous. This CDR3 has 13 amino acids. Trimming took 0 bases from V and 4 from J, leaving 6 bases between them. Germline lookup yields CDR1 ENHRY and CDR2 SYGVKD. CDR3 in DNA: TGTGCCATCAGTGAGTCTAAGGGAGAGACCCAGTACTTC. This sequence encodes CAISESKGETQYF.

The chain recombines TRBV11-2 with TRBJ2-3, with 10 bases that match TRBD2. CDR3 length: 13 amino acids. V dropped 5 bases and J dropped 14; count of bases not matched to a gene: 10. Germline V gene sequence: CDR1 SGHAT, CDR2 FQNNGV. Here the CDR3 DNA reads TGTGCCAGCAGCCGAGATCCTAGCGGGGGTCGGTATTTT. Translating gives CASSRDPSGGRYF.

As concerns this clone: The same CDR3 arises from other DNA sequences in this sample as well. The chain employs TRBV6-5 and TRBJ1-1, with D uncertain. CDR1 is MNHEY, CDR2 SVGAGI, per germline. CDR3 length: 12 amino acids. Trimming pared 6 bases from V and 1 base from J, leaving 6 bases between. The CDR3 is CASSRTNTEAFF. CDR3 coding DNA: TGTGCCAGCAGCCGGACGAACACTGAAGCTTTCTTT.

V and J are TRBV5-4 and TRBJ2-7; 9 bases are shared with TRBD1. The CDR3 runs to 14 residues. The V gene's germline CDR1 is SGHNT and CDR2 YYREEE (reference sequence). After removal of 5 bases from V and 5 bases from J, the junction contained 8 bases not matched to a gene. The DNA of the CDR3 is TGTGCCAGCAGTTTAGGGGGGACAGGGAACGAGCAGTACTTC. This translates into CASSLGGTGNEQYF.

The V and J genes are TRBV27 and TRBJ2-2; 9 bases agree with TRBD1. CDR1 and CDR2 from the germline V gene are MNHEY and SMNVEV (reference sequence). After removal of 3 bases from V and 8 bases from J, the junction contained 19 bases not matched to a gene. The length of the CDR3 is 19 residues. The CDR3 is CASSLRHTSRDRVAGELFF. In DNA form, the CDR3 reads TGTGCCAGCAGTTTGCGTCACACGTCCCGGGACAGGGTAGCTGGGGAGCTGTTTTTT.

In this sample, this clone turned up once. This chain uses TRBV11-2 with TRBJ2-3; D gene unclear. V dropped 4 bases and J dropped 2 bases, with 7 bases sitting between them. CDR1 is SGHAT and CDR2 is FQNNGV in the germline V gene. This CDR3 comprises 13 residues. As DNA, the CDR3 is TGTGCCAGCAGCTCCTTGGTCACAGATACGCAGTATTTT. This translates into CASSSLVTDTQYF.

With regard to this clone: The same CDR3 also results from other DNA sequences found in this sample. This chain connects TRBV5-1 to TRBJ2-3; D remains ambiguous. Trimming cost V 1 base and J 0 bases, with 9 bases left between them. The CDR3 loop spans 15 amino acids. Germline-derived CDR1 and CDR2 are SGHRS and YFSETQ. Written as DNA, the CDR3 is TGCGCCAGCAGCTTGCAGACCTCTAGCACAGATACGCAGTATTTT. Protein: CASSLQTSSTDTQYF. Together with reference TRBV5-1 and TRBJ2-3, the CDR3 gives the full variable domain: KAGVTQTPRYLIKTRGQQVTLSCSPISGHRSVSWYQQTPGQGLQFLFEYFSETQRNKGNFPGRFSGRQFSNSRSEMNVSTLELGDSALYLCASSLQTSSTDTQYFGPGTRLTVL.

V gene TRBV11-2 combines with J gene TRBJ2-2; TRBD1 is a possible D gene (6 bases). V was clipped by 5 bases and J by 3 bases, with 16 bases between them. The CDR3 consists of 16 residues. Germline V CDR1 and CDR2: SGHAT, FQNNGV. The CDR3 loop reads CASSPPTGGDTGELFF. In DNA form, the CDR3 reads TGTGCCAGCAGCCCACCGACAGGCGGCGACACCGGGGAGCTGTTTTTT.

The rearrangement joins TRBV11-2 to TRBJ2-5; D not resolved. Trimming stripped 1 base from V and 5 bases from J, with 8 bases between. Germline loops: CDR1 SGHAT, CDR2 FQNNGV. The CDR3 totals 13 residues. The CDR3 region has the DNA TGTGCCAGCAGCTTAGGGTACGGGGAGACCCAGTACTTC. As protein: CASSLGYGETQYF.

As concerns this clone: Other nucleotide sequences from this sample produce the same CDR3. This chain joins TRBV6-6 and TRBJ1-5; D is unresolved. The CDR3 covers 14 residues. Germline CDR1 is MNHNY and CDR2 is SVGAGI (reference sequence). With 0 bases removed from V and 2 bases from J, the gap between germline ends came to 5 bases. CDR3 sequence (DNA): TGTGCCAGCAGTTACTCTGGGGGCAATCAGCCCCAGCATTTT. This sequence encodes CASSYSGGNQPQHF.

For the CDR3, the DNA is TGTGCCAGCAGTCCGGACAGGGCTTCCTATGGCTACACCTTC. The encoded protein is CASSPDRASYGYTF. This chain connects TRBV27 to TRBJ1-2, with 8 bases aligning to TRBD1. The V gene's germline CDR1 is MNHEY and CDR2 SMNVEV (reference sequence). V lost 5 bases, J lost 4 bases, and 6 bases stayed unmatched. The CDR3 extends over 14 amino acids.

The chain employs TRBV6-1 and TRBJ2-5; D may correspond to TRBD1 or TRBD2 (6 bases each). This CDR3 has 14 amino acids. Trimming took off 3 bases at V and 5 bases at J, with 13 bases between the two ends. Germline values: CDR1 MNHNS, CDR2 SASEGT. The DNA for the CDR3 is TGTGCCAGCAGTGACGGAGGGGGTACGGAGACCCAGTACTTC. Translating gives CASSDGGGTETQYF.

V gene TRBV27 combines with J gene TRBJ2-1, with TRBD1 matching over 9 bases. Per germline, CDR1 MNHEY and CDR2 SMNVEV (reference sequence). This CDR3 has 15 residues. The junction had 5 bases not matched to a gene; V was cut back by 2 bases and J by 6 bases. In DNA, the CDR3 is TGTGCCAGCAGTTTAGTGGGACAGGGTAGCAATGAGCAGTTCTTC. Its protein is CASSLVGQGSNEQFF.

The chain links TRBV21-1 to TRBJ2-5; TRBD1 is taken as the D call from the table, unchecked against the DNA. TRBV21-1 is an annotated pseudogene. The CDR3 extends over 17 amino acids. CDR3 in DNA: TGTGCCAGCAGCAAAGGTGTAACAGGACAGGGGATGGAGACCCAGTACTTC. Protein product: CASSKGVTGQGMETQYF.

This clone appeared a single time. V is TRBV9 and J is TRBJ2-1, with D uncertain. The V end was cut by 0 bases, the J end by 8 bases, with 12 bases between. The CDR3 is 14 amino acids. Germline-derived CDR1 and CDR2 are SGDLS and YYNGEE. This chain's CDR3 is CASSVGPNVDEQFF. CDR3 nucleotide sequence: TGTGCCAGCAGCGTAGGGCCTAACGTCGATGAGCAGTTCTTC.

The chain carries TRBV7-2 and TRBJ2-7; D unclear. This CDR3 comprises 14 residues. The germline CDR1 and CDR2 sequences are SGHTA and FQGNSA. V was trimmed by 3 bases and J by 1 base, leaving 10 bases between them. CDR3 DNA sequence: TGTGCCAGCAGCTTTACCACAGTTTCCTACGAGCAGTACTTC. Translated: CASSFTTVSYEQYF.

The chain links TRBV27 to TRBJ1-2; 9 bases are shared with TRBD1. This CDR3 has 15 amino acids. The junction had 13 bases not matched to a gene; V was cut back by 6 bases and J by 8 bases. Germline V gene sequence: CDR1 MNHEY, CDR2 SMNVEV (reference sequence). In nucleotides, the CDR3 is TGTGCCAGCAGCAAATCGACCGGGACAGGGATAGGCTACACCTTC. It translates to CASSKSTGTGIGYTF.

This chain links TRBV5-8 with TRBJ2-7, with D possibly matching TRBD1 (5 bases). V was shortened by 3 bases and J by 3 bases, with 13 bases between the two germline ends. CDR3 length: 14 amino acids. Looked up from germline, CDR1 is SGHTS and CDR2 is YDEGEE. CDR3 protein: CASSWGSKVYEQYF. DNA for the CDR3: TGTGCCAGCAGCTGGGGCAGTAAAGTCTACGAGCAGTACTTC.

This chain joins TRBV2 and TRBJ2-2, with D possibly matching TRBD2 (6 bases). With 2 bases removed from V and 4 bases from J, the gap between germline ends came to 8 bases. The CDR3 spans 14 residues. Germline-derived CDR1 and CDR2 are SNHLY and FYNNEI. The CDR3 loop is CASSERDSTGELFF. The CDR3 nucleotides read TGTGCCAGCAGTGAAAGGGACTCCACCGGGGAGCTGTTTTTT.

This clone was recorded only once. The chain employs TRBV5-3 and TRBJ2-1; 11 nucleotides line up with TRBD2. TRBV5-3 carries the ORF label, with uncertain function. Losses at the gene ends were 10 bases for V and 4 bases for J; bases not matched to a gene: 7. This CDR3 has 14 amino acids. The CDR3 region has the DNA TGTGCCTCCCAACTAGCGGGAGTATACAATGAGCAGTTCTTC. Amino acids: CASQLAGVYNEQFF.

The J gene is TRBJ2-5, the V gene TRBV7-2; 7 nucleotides align to TRBD2. J gave up 1 base and V 1 base, and 6 bases lay outside the gene matches. This CDR3 contains 16 residues. Germline loops: CDR1 SGHTA, CDR2 FQGNSA. CDR3 nucleotide sequence: TGTGCCAGCAGCTTAGGGCGGGGGAGACTCCAAGAGACCCAGTACTTC. It codes for CASSLGRGRLQETQYF.

This chain joins TRBV18 and TRBJ2-2; tentative D call: TRBD2 (5 bases). Germline V CDR1 and CDR2: KGHSH, LQKENI. The CDR3 covers 13 residues. The ends were cut back, 3 bases at V and 11 bases at J, with 13 bases in the middle. The CDR3 region is CASSPRRSEELFF. CDR3 bases: TGTGCCAGCTCACCTCGGAGGTCCGAAGAGCTGTTTTTT.

The chain is built from TRBV7-8 and TRBJ2-1; D unclear. Trimming stripped 3 bases from V and 0 bases from J, with 9 bases between. The CDR3 has 15 residues. The germline V gene encodes CDR1 SGHVS and CDR2 FQNEAQ. The CDR3 region is CASSLGWDSYNEQFF. CDR3 sequence (DNA): TGTGCCAGCAGCTTGGGCTGGGACTCCTACAATGAGCAGTTCTTC.